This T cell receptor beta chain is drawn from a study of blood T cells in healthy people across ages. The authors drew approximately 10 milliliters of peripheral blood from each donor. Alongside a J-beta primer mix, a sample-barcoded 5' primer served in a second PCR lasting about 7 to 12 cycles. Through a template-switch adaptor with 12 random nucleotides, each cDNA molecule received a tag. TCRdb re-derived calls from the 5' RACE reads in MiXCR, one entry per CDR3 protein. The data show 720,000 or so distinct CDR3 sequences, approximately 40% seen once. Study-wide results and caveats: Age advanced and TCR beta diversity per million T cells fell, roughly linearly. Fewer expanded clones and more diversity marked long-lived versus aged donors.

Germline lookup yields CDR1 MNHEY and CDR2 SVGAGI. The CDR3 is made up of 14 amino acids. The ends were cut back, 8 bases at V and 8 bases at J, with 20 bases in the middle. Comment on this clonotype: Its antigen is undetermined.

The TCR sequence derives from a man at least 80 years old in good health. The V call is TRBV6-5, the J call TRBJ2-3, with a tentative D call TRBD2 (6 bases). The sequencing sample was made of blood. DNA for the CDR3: TGTGCCAGCCTAGGAGGGCCGGGGTATGGTACGCAGTATTTT. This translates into CASLGGPGYGTQYF.